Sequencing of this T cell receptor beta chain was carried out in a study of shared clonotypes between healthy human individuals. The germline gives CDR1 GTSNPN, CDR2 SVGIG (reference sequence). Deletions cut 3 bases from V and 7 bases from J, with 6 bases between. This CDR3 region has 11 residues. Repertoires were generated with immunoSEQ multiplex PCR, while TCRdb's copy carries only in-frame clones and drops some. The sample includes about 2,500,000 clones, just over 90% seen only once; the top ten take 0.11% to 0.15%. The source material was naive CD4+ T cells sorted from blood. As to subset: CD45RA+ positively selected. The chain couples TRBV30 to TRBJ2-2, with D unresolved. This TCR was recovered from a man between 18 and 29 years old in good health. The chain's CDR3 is CAWSWVGELFF. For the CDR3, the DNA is TGTGCCTGGAGCTGGGTCGGGGAGCTGTTTTTT. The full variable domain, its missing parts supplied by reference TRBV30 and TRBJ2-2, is SQTIHQWPATLVQPVGSPLSLECTVEGTSNPNLYWYRQAAGRGLQLLFYSVGIGQISSEVPQNLSASRPQDRQFILSSKKLLLSDSGFYLCAWSWVGELFFGEGSRLTVL.